Described below is a single T cell receptor (beta chain) sequence and its context. Its antigen is not known. TCRdb's copy holds only in-frame clones and misses some; the assay was immunoSEQ multiplex PCR. The sample has roughly 2,000,000 clones, about 94% seen once. CD45RO-negative, CCR7-positively selected cells formed the naive CD8 fraction, excluding terminally differentiated effector memory CD45RA+ cells. The CDR3 extends over 14 amino acids. V shed 8 bases and J 1 base; nucleotides not matched to a gene: 3. Germline V gives CDR1 SNHLY, CDR2 FYNNEI. The sample is drawn from a study of shared clonotypes between healthy human individuals. The study's findings and limits: Naive subsets usually exceeded memory subsets in estimated richness. Roughly 4.6% of naive CD4 clonotypes were common to several donors.

Input material: naive CD8+ T cells from PBMCs. The TCR was taken from a young man in good health. Some clones in this sample may be carry-over from other donors' samples. The V gene is TRBV2, the J gene TRBJ2-2, with 8 bases aligning to TRBD2. This CDR3 reads CASEAGGNTGELFF. The CDR3 nucleotides read TGTGCCAGCGAGGCGGGAGGGAACACCGGGGAGCTGTTTTTT.